A single sample is the source of the 6 T cell receptor beta chains below, sequenced in a study of T cell responses to AZD1222 COVID-19 vaccine. Generated by immunoSEQ multiplex PCR, the TCRdb table keeps only in-frame clones and is missing some. The data show 100,000 to 150,000 clones, roughly 91% seen once. This specimen consisted of peripheral blood, obtained on day 0 of MenACWY control vaccination. The receptors here all came from an adult in good health.

The rearrangement links TRBV12-3 or TRBV12-4 to TRBJ1-4; D is unclear. The CDR3 extends over 13 amino acids. V lost 3 bases and J lost 10, with 12 bases in between. The CDR3 protein is CASSFNRETKLFF. CDR3 nucleotide sequence: TGTGCCAGCAGTTTTAATCGGGAGACAAAACTGTTTTTT.

V gene TRBV18 combines with J gene TRBJ2-6, with a possible D match to TRBD1 (6 bases). The CDR3 is 17 residues long. The germline V gene has CDR1 KGHSH and CDR2 LQKENI. V dropped 6 bases and J dropped 0 bases, with 15 bases sitting between them. CDR3 protein: CASSATGTPSGANVLTF. The CDR3 DNA sequence: TGTGCCAGCTCTGCGACAGGTACTCCCTCTGGGGCCAACGTCCTGACTTTC.

This chain connects TRBV19 to TRBJ1-5; D uncertain. CDR3 length: 14 amino acids. Germline V gives CDR1 LNHDA, CDR2 SQIVND (reference sequence). V lost 6 bases, J lost 0 bases, and 9 bases lay in between. Here the CDR3 DNA reads TGTGCCAGTAGGCAGAAATATAGCAATCAGCCCCAGCATTTT. It yields the protein CASRQKYSNQPQHF.

This clone occurred once. The chain carries TRBV7-6 and TRBJ1-2; the match to TRBD1 covers 8 bases. Germline lookup yields CDR1 SGHVS and CDR2 FNYEAQ. The CDR3 has 14 amino acids. V was pared by 0 bases and J by 8 bases, with 5 bases of the junction left unmatched. The CDR3 sequence is CASSLAAGGNGYTF. In DNA form, the CDR3 reads TGTGCCAGCAGCTTAGCTGCAGGGGGCAACGGCTACACCTTC.

The chain is built from TRBV6-2 or TRBV6-3 and TRBJ2-2; 10 bases are a match to TRBD2. The V segment lost 5 bases and the J segment 6 bases; nucleotides outside the gene matches: 3. Germline V gives CDR1 MNHEY, CDR2 SVGEGT. CDR3 length: 14 residues. CDR3 protein: CASSLSGGSGELFF. The CDR3 DNA reads TGTGCCAGCAGTCTTAGCGGGGGGTCCGGGGAGCTGTTTTTT.

This clone was counted only a few times. V and J are TRBV11-1 and TRBJ2-7, with a possible D match to TRBD1 (5 bases). Looked up from germline, CDR1 is SGHAT and CDR2 is FQDESV (reference sequence). The CDR3 totals 15 residues. V dropped 1 base and J dropped 1 base, with 11 bases sitting between them. The CDR3 DNA sequence: TGTGCCAGCAGCTTAGGGACACCATATTCCTACGAGCAGTACTTC. Protein sequence: CASSLGTPYSYEQYF. Full variable domain (outside the CDR3, taken from reference TRBV11-1 and TRBJ2-7): EAEVAQSPRYKITEKSQAVAFWCDPISGHATLYWYRQILGQGPELLVQFQDESVVDDSQLPKDRFSAERLKGVDSTLKIQPAELGDSAMYLCASSLGTPYSYEQYFGPGTRLTVT.